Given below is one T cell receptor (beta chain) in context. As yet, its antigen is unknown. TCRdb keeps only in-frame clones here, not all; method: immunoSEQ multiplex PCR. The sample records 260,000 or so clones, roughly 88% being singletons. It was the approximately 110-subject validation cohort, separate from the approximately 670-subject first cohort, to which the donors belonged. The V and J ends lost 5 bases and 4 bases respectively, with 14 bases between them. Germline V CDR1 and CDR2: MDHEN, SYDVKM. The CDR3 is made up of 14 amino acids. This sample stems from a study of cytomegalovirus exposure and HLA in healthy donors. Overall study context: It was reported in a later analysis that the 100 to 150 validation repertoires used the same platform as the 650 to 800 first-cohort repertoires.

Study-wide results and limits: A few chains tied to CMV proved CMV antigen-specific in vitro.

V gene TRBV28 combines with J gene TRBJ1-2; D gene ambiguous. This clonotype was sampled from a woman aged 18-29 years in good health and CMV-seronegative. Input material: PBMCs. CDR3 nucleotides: TGTGCCAGCAGTCCCCCGCCAGCGGCCTATGGCTACACCTTC. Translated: CASSPPPAAYGYTF.